These 30 T cell receptor beta chains originate from one sample sequenced in a study of T cells after yellow fever vaccination. Via MiXCR, TCRdb re-called the 5' RACE reads, giving one row per CDR3 protein. Among more than 120,000 distinct CDR3 sequences listed, roughly 8.2% were seen once. The sequenced sample was CD4+ T cells sorted from PBMCs, obtained 5 days after the yellow fever booster vaccination. The source of these receptors is a man aged 30 to 45 who received the YFV17D yellow fever vaccine.

In this sample, this clonotype turned up many times. The J gene is TRBJ2-3, the V gene TRBV9; 7 nucleotides align to TRBD2. CDR3 length: 16 residues. Germline values: CDR1 SGDLS, CDR2 YYNGEE. Trimming cost V 2 bases and J 2 bases; bases outside gene matches: 8. The CDR3 sequence: CASSVWRETSTDTQYF. The CDR3 coding sequence is TGTGCCAGCAGCGTTTGGCGGGAGACCTCCACAGATACGCAGTATTTT.

The chain combines TRBV10-1 with TRBJ2-1; TRBD2 aligns across 12 bases. This CDR3 comprises 16 residues. Germline loops: CDR1 WNHNN, CDR2 SYGVQD (reference sequence). V was clipped by 0 bases and J by 9 bases; unmatched bases: 6. CDR3 bases: TGCGCCAGCAGTGAGTCGACACTAGCGGGAGGAGGTGAGCAGTTCTTC. Its protein product is CASSESTLAGGGEQFF.

There are many counts of this clonotype. CDR3 nucleotide sequence: TGTGCCAGCTCCCAGGGGGTCCTCTCCTACGAGCAGTACTTC. It specifies CASSQGVLSYEQYF. The chain links TRBV7-2 to TRBJ2-7; TRBD1 agrees at 7 bases. From germline, CDR1 is SGHTA and CDR2 FQGNSA. The trim removed 8 bases at V and 0 bases at J, leaving 7 bases unmatched. The CDR3 is 14 amino acids. Using reference TRBV7-2 and TRBJ2-7 for the parts outside the CDR3, the full variable domain is GAGVSQSPSNKVTEKGKDVELRCDPISGHTALYWYRQSLGQGLEFLIYFQGNSAPDKSGLPSDRFSAERTGGSVSTLTIQRTQQEDSAVYLCASSQGVLSYEQYFGPGTRLTVT.

The table lists this clonotype with many counts. This sequence joins TRBV5-1 and TRBJ2-3, with D perhaps TRBD2 (5 bases). The CDR3 loop spans 14 amino acids. V was shortened by 2 bases and J by 2 bases, with 9 bases between the two germline ends. Germline V gene data show CDR1 as SGHRS and CDR2 as YFSETQ. The CDR3 here is CASSFGADTDTQYF. CDR3 bases: TGCGCCAGCAGCTTCGGAGCGGACACAGATACGCAGTATTTT. Combining the CDR3 with reference TRBV5-1 and TRBJ2-3 gives the whole variable domain KAGVTQTPRYLIKTRGQQVTLSCSPISGHRSVSWYQQTPGQGLQFLFEYFSETQRNKGNFPGRFSGRQFSNSRSEMNVSTLELGDSALYLCASSFGADTDTQYFGPGTRLTVL.

This clonotype was seen repeatedly, ten times or more. The chain links TRBV20-1 to TRBJ2-3; D not certain. Per the germline V gene, CDR1 is DFQATT and CDR2 is SNEGSKA (reference sequence). The ends were cut back, 6 bases at V and 6 bases at J, with 16 bases in the middle. The length of the CDR3 is 13 residues. DNA of the CDR3: TGCAGTGCCACTCTGCCCGGAAGGGATACGCAGTATTTT. Encoded protein: CSATLPGRDTQYF.

This clonotype was seen repeatedly, ten times or more. V and J are TRBV27 and TRBJ2-7, with 7 bases that match TRBD1. The CDR3 has 14 amino acids. V gave up 4 bases and J gave up 3 bases; unmatched junction bases: 6. Per the germline V gene, CDR1 is MNHEY and CDR2 is SMNVEV (reference sequence). The CDR3 region is CASSSRQGIYEQYF. The CDR3 region has the DNA TGTGCCAGCAGTTCTCGACAGGGTATCTACGAGCAGTACTTC.

This clonotype turned up a few times. J is TRBJ1-1 and V is TRBV6-5; 7 nucleotides agree with TRBD1. Trimming cost V 2 bases and J 7 bases; bases outside gene matches: 7. The CDR3 spans 14 residues. Germline values: CDR1 MNHEY, CDR2 SVGAGI. CDR3 bases: TGTGCCAGCAGTTACGGGACAGACAAATTTGAAGCTTTCTTT. Translating it yields CASSYGTDKFEAFF.

In its sample, this clonotype was seen many times. The V call is TRBV4-3, the J call TRBJ2-2; 9 bases are a match to TRBD2. Trimming at V came to 4 bases and at J to 7 bases, leaving 4 bases not matched to a gene. The CDR3 runs 14 residues. Germline CDR1 is LGHNA and CDR2 is YSLEER. CDR3 sequence: CASSLAGEFGELFF. In DNA, the CDR3 is TGCGCCAGCAGCCTAGCGGGAGAGTTCGGGGAGCTGTTTTTT.

This clonotype has a count of ten or more. The rearrangement joins TRBV7-9 to TRBJ2-1; 8 bases align to TRBD2. The CDR3 length is 12 residues. CDR1 is SEHNR, CDR2 FQNEAQ, per germline (reference sequence). Trimming cost V 8 bases and J 10 bases; bases outside gene matches: 7. CDR3 sequence: CASPSRGGEQFF. The CDR3 DNA reads TGTGCCAGCCCCTCTCGGGGGGGAGAGCAGTTCTTC. The full variable domain, completed using reference TRBV7-9 and TRBJ2-1, is DTGVSQNPRHKITKRGQNVTFRCDPISEHNRLYWYRQTLGQGPEFLTYFQNEAQLEKSRLLSDRFSAERPKGSFSTLEIQRTEQGDSAMYLCASPSRGGEQFFGPGTRLTVL.

This clonotype was seen repeatedly, ten times or more. The chain couples TRBV5-1 to TRBJ2-7; possibly TRBD2 for D (6 bases). The germline V gene has CDR1 SGHRS and CDR2 YFSETQ. V was trimmed by 3 bases and J by 1 base, leaving 20 bases between them. This CDR3 spans 17 amino acids. As DNA, the CDR3 is TGCGCCAGCAGCTGGGTAGGCAGCGGGCAAAAATCCTACGAGCAGTACTTC. It encodes CASSWVGSGQKSYEQYF.

This clonotype came up many times. This chain joins TRBV29-1 and TRBJ1-1, with 7 bases matching TRBD1. The CDR3 runs 14 residues. The germline gives CDR1 SQVTM, CDR2 ANQGSEA. Trimming removed 0 bases from V and 6 bases from J; junction bases left unmatched: 7. This CDR3 reads CSVEDRGVTSEAFF. The CDR3 nucleotides read TGCAGCGTTGAAGACAGGGGGGTTACCTCTGAAGCTTTCTTT.

In this sample, this clonotype turned up many times. This chain joins TRBV19 and TRBJ2-2; D is undetermined. The germline V gene has CDR1 LNHDA and CDR2 SQIVND (reference sequence). The CDR3 has 13 amino acids. Between the trimmed V and J ends, which lost 7 bases and 4 bases, there was a span of 10 bases. CDR3 loop: CASTRRVTGELFF. CDR3 bases: TGTGCCAGTACCCGAAGGGTCACCGGGGAGCTGTTTTTT.

This clonotype came up a few times. The chain recombines TRBV5-1 with TRBJ2-5; D not resolved. The ends were cut back, 0 bases at V and 5 bases at J, with 11 bases in the middle. This CDR3 comprises 14 residues. CDR1 SGHRS and CDR2 YFSETQ come from the germline V gene. The CDR3 protein is CASSLGDHRETQYF. The CDR3 DNA reads TGCGCCAGCAGCTTGGGTGACCATCGGGAGACCCAGTACTTC.

In its sample, this clonotype was seen many times. In DNA form, the CDR3 reads TGTGCCATCAGTGTAACAGGGGGCGAGCAGTACTTC. Amino acid sequence: CAISVTGGEQYF. The chain links TRBV10-3 to TRBJ2-7; TRBD1 matches 8 bases. There are 12 residues in the CDR3. V lost 4 bases and J lost 6; bases outside the gene matches: 2. Germline lookup yields CDR1 ENHRY and CDR2 SYGVKD.

This clonotype was detected ten times or more. The V call is TRBV21-1, the J call TRBJ2-7; TRBD1 reflects the table's D call only, with no check against the DNA. TRBV21-1 is a recognized pseudogene. The CDR3 consists of 14 residues. CDR3 DNA sequence: TGTGCCAGCAGCAAGGGCGGGAGCAACTACGAGCAGTACTTC. Residues: CASSKGGSNYEQYF.

This clonotype was observed at least ten times. This rearrangement joins TRBV7-2 to TRBJ2-7, with D possibly TRBD1 on 6 matching bases. V was pared by 5 bases and J by 1 base, with 9 bases between. CDR3 size: 13 residues. Germline V gene sequence: CDR1 SGHTA, CDR2 FQGNSA. This CDR3 is CASSTGQSYEQYF. In DNA form, the CDR3 reads TGTGCCAGCAGCACAGGACAGTCCTACGAGCAGTACTTC.

The table lists this clonotype with many counts. The chain joins TRBV7-3 to TRBJ2-2, with D maybe TRBD2 (6 bases). From germline, CDR1 is SGHTA and CDR2 FQGTGA. The CDR3 runs 14 residues. V was clipped by 0 bases and J by 6 bases, with 8 bases between them. The CDR3 protein is CASSLTREAGELFF. The CDR3 DNA sequence: TGTGCCAGCAGCTTAACGAGGGAGGCCGGGGAGCTGTTTTTT.

This clonotype showed up just once. This chain joins TRBV7-9 and TRBJ2-7; D tentatively fits TRBD1 or TRBD2 (5 bases each). Germline CDR1 and CDR2: SEHNR and FQNEAQ (reference sequence). V was clipped by 10 bases and J by 2 bases, with 15 bases between them. The CDR3 has 13 residues. CDR3 sequence reads: CAMGRDLPYEQYF. The DNA for the CDR3 is TGTGCCATGGGCCGGGACCTCCCCTACGAGCAGTACTTC.

This clonotype was detected ten times or more. The chain uses TRBV28 and TRBJ1-1; D is unresolved. The V gene's germline CDR1 is MDHEN and CDR2 SYDVKM. This CDR3 is 13 amino acids long. V lost 4 bases, J lost 0 bases, and 6 bases lay in between. CDR3 coding DNA: TGTGCCAGCAGTTCACGGATGAACACTGAAGCTTTCTTT. This codes for CASSSRMNTEAFF.

This clonotype was detected only a few times. V usage is TRBV9 and J usage is TRBJ2-1, with D unresolved. Germline V gene sequence: CDR1 SGDLS, CDR2 YYNGEE. CDR3 length: 14 amino acids. Deletions cut 0 bases from V and 0 bases from J, with 4 bases between. In DNA form, the CDR3 reads TGTGCCAGCAGCGTAGAAGACTCCTACAATGAGCAGTTCTTC. Its translation is CASSVEDSYNEQFF. Variable domain in full (rest from reference TRBV9 and TRBJ2-1): DSGVTQTPKHLITATGQRVTLRCSPRSGDLSVYWYQQSLDQGLQFLIQYYNGEERAKGNILERFSAQQFPDLHSELNLSSLELGDSALYFCASSVEDSYNEQFFGPGTRLTVL.

This chain links TRBV20-1 with TRBJ2-2; D may be TRBD2 (8 bases). Between the trimmed V and J ends, which lost 6 bases and 6 bases, there was a span of 14 bases. CDR3 length: 13 residues. Germline CDR1 DFQATT, CDR2 SNEGSKA (reference sequence). The CDR3 reads CSAKRGTAGELFF. CDR3 DNA sequence: TGCAGTGCCAAGCGGGGGACAGCCGGGGAGCTGTTTTTT.

This clonotype was detected ten times or more. The chain has TRBV20-1 and TRBJ2-5, with D hard to call. In germline, CDR1 is DFQATT, CDR2 SNEGSKA (reference sequence). The CDR3 consists of 12 residues. The V end was cut by 3 bases, the J end by 1 base, with 6 bases between. The CDR3 DNA sequence: TGCAGTGCTAGTGGATTCCAAGAGACCCAGTACTTC. It codes for CSASGFQETQYF.

In its sample, this clonotype was seen many times. The CDR3 here is CASGLAGRVDTQYF. The CDR3 DNA is TGTGCCAGCGGACTAGCGGGAAGGGTTGATACGCAGTATTTT. The gene calls are TRBV25-1 and TRBJ2-3; TRBD2 agrees at 12 bases. The CDR3 consists of 14 residues. CDR1 is MGHDK and CDR2 is SYGVNS in the germline V gene. J was trimmed by 6 bases and V by 8 bases; bases with no gene match: 6.

This clonotype was counted ten times or more. The chain links TRBV6-2 or TRBV6-3 to TRBJ2-4; D perhaps matches TRBD2 (6 bases). There are 13 residues in the CDR3. CDR1 MNHEY and CDR2 SVGEGT come from the germline V gene. The V gene lost 6 bases and the J gene lost 7 bases, with 13 bases spanning the gap. CDR3 region: CASSLMAGNIQYF. The CDR3 bases are TGTGCCAGCAGCCTTATGGCGGGGAACATTCAGTACTTC.

This clonotype was seen ten or more times. V is TRBV5-5 and J is TRBJ2-7; D uncertain. The V gene's germline CDR1 is SGHKS and CDR2 YYEKEE (reference sequence). The V end lost 0 bases, the J end lost 0 bases, and 10 bases lay between the germline ends. The CDR3 consists of 15 residues. The CDR3 is CASSLGFTPSYEQYF. The CDR3 region has the DNA TGTGCCAGCAGCTTGGGCTTTACCCCCTCCTACGAGCAGTACTTC.

This clonotype appeared many times. This chain joins TRBV7-2 and TRBJ2-3; 14 nucleotides match TRBD2. Trimming at V came to 5 bases and at J to 4 bases, leaving 2 bases not matched to a gene. The V gene's germline CDR1 is SGHTA and CDR2 FQGNSA. CDR3 length: 15 amino acids. The CDR3 region is CASSTGLAGADTQYF. The CDR3 nucleotides are TGTGCCAGCAGCACGGGACTAGCGGGGGCAGATACGCAGTATTTT.

This clonotype was seen many times. The chain employs TRBV5-1 and TRBJ1-6, with a weak D call TRBD1 (6 bases). Germline loops: CDR1 SGHRS, CDR2 YFSETQ. The CDR3 spans 13 residues. The V end lost 7 bases, the J end lost 8 bases, and 13 bases lay between the germline ends. Here the CDR3 reads CASGTGLDSPLHF. The CDR3 coding sequence is TGCGCCAGCGGAACAGGGTTGGATTCACCCCTCCACTTT.

This clonotype was recorded at least ten times. The V call is TRBV6-5, the J call TRBJ2-3; 14 positions agree with TRBD2. This CDR3 is built from 17 residues. CDR1 is MNHEY, CDR2 SVGAGI, per germline. V shed 7 bases and J 2 bases; nucleotides not matched to a gene: 8. CDR3 sequence: CASIKTSGRAVTDTQYF. The CDR3 bases are TGTGCCAGCATTAAGACTAGCGGGAGGGCCGTCACAGATACGCAGTATTTT.

This chain links TRBV20-1 with TRBJ2-2; TRBD2 agrees at 8 bases. Germline assignment: CDR1 DFQATT and CDR2 SNEGSKA (reference sequence). J lost 3 bases, V lost 6 bases, and 9 bases had no gene match. The CDR3 has 15 residues. The CDR3 here is CSAKGGLAYTGELFF. In DNA, the CDR3 is TGCAGTGCCAAAGGAGGACTAGCTTACACCGGGGAGCTGTTTTTT.

This clonotype was observed many times. The gene calls are TRBV7-2 and TRBJ2-7; D gene uncertain. CDR1 is SGHTA, CDR2 FQGNSA, per germline. The V and J ends lost 2 bases and 7 bases respectively, with 12 bases between them. CDR3 size: 13 residues. The CDR3, as DNA: TGTGCCAGCAGCTTAACTCCTCCCGGGGAGCAGTACTTC. Encoded protein: CASSLTPPGEQYF.